The 28 T cell receptor beta chains in this list originate from one sample, sequenced in a study of Graves' ophthalmopathy and Graves' hyperthyroidism (dated by TCRdb to 2016 to 2018). Sequencing relied on an Illumina HiSeq 2000. For repertoire sequencing, TCR beta CDR3 regions were amplified from RNA transcripts. A first-round RT-PCR used HTBI primers with the Qiagen OneStep RT-PCR kit, followed by a second-round multiplex PCR, size selection and purification. TCRdb cleaned the public reads at Q25 with fastp, built clones with MiXCR and kept in-frame beta chains. Every CDR3 protein is listed once, alongside the most common genes and DNA of its rows. Counted in this sample were hundreds of thousands of distinct CDR3 sequences; approximately 15% of them appeared once. The biggest ten clones account for more than 8.5% of the sample. Sequencing used blood. All receptors come from a woman in her 30s with Graves' ophthalmopathy. Donor details come from another sample of the same person, matched by shared clones.

The table lists this clonotype with a few counts. The chain carries TRBV30 and TRBJ1-2; possibly TRBD1 for D (6 bases). The CDR3 consists of 14 residues. Germline loops: CDR1 GTSNPN, CDR2 SVGIG (reference sequence). Trimming took 4 bases from V and 1 from J, leaving 13 bases between them. As DNA, the CDR3 is TGTGCCTGGACAGACAGGTTCCATAACTATGGCTACACCTTC. It translates to CAWTDRFHNYGYTF.

This clonotype has only a few counts. The genes are TRBV7-3 and TRBJ2-7, with D tentatively TRBD2 (7 bases). This CDR3 has 16 residues. Germline CDR1 SGHTA, CDR2 FQGTGA. V was trimmed by 2 bases and J by 4 bases, leaving 18 bases between them. DNA of the CDR3: TGTGCCAGCAGCTTACGGGGGGCTAGCGGCGTATACGAGCAGTACTTC. Translated, it gives CASSLRGASGVYEQYF.

This clonotype was counted ten times or more. In DNA, the CDR3 is TGTGCCACCAGTGAGAATGTCGGGGACCAGTACTTC. Amino acids: CATSENVGDQYF. The chain is built from TRBV24-1 and TRBJ2-5, with a possible D match to TRBD2 (5 bases). The V end lost 4 bases, the J end lost 10 bases, and 12 bases lay between the germline ends. This CDR3 region has 12 residues. The germline gives CDR1 KGHDR, CDR2 SFDVKD.

This clonotype was observed at least ten times. This chain links TRBV30 with TRBJ1-2, with 8 bases that match TRBD1. Germline V lookup: CDR1 GTSNPN, CDR2 SVGIG (reference sequence). The V gene end was trimmed by 2 bases and the J gene end by 7 bases; junction bases not matched to a gene: 6. The CDR3 length is 13 residues. CDR3 coding DNA: TGTGCCTGGAGTCCGGACAGGGAAGGTGGCTACACCTTC. The encoded protein is CAWSPDREGGYTF.

Many counts were recorded for this clonotype. The CDR3 bases are TGTGCCAGCAGCTTAGCCCTAGGACCAGGCTACGAGCAGTACTTC. It is translated as CASSLALGPGYEQYF. This rearrangement joins TRBV7-6 to TRBJ2-7; no clear D. The V end was cut by 0 bases, the J end by 3 bases, with 12 bases between. This CDR3 spans 15 amino acids. CDR1 and CDR2 (germline): SGHVS, FNYEAQ.

The chain recombines TRBV18 with TRBJ2-7; D might be TRBD1 (6 bases). This CDR3 contains 15 residues. Between the trimmed V and J ends, which lost 0 bases and 3 bases, there was a span of 12 bases. The germline V gene encodes CDR1 KGHSH and CDR2 LQKENI. CDR3 DNA sequence: TGTGCCAGCTCACCACCAGGCAGGGGCAACTACGAGCAGTACTTC. Encoded protein: CASSPPGRGNYEQYF. Combining the CDR3 with reference TRBV18 and TRBJ2-7 gives the whole variable domain NAGVMQNPRHLVRRRGQEARLRCSPMKGHSHVYWYRQLPEEGLKFMVYLQKENIIDESGMPKERFSAEFPKEGPSILRIQQVVRGDSAAYFCASSPPGRGNYEQYFGPGTRLTVT.

In this sample, this clonotype turned up many times. This chain uses TRBV20-1 with TRBJ2-7; 7 bases map to TRBD1. Germline trimming cut 2 bases from V and 5 bases from J; bases unmatched to any gene: 9. CDR3 length: 14 residues. The germline gives CDR1 DFQATT, CDR2 SNEGSKA (reference sequence). Written as DNA, the CDR3 is TGCAGTGCTAGACAGGGGGAAAAAGTCCACGAGCAGTACTTC. Translation gives CSARQGEKVHEQYF.

In the case of this clonotype: With a much larger clone just one base away, this may be a read error. The chain recombines TRBV15 with TRBJ1-1; D remains unclear. The CDR3 is made up of 13 amino acids. Germline assignment: CDR1 LNHNV and CDR2 YYDKDF (reference sequence). The CDR3 loop is CATSRGSNTEACF. The CDR3 bases are TGTGCCACCAGCAGAGGCTCGAACACTGAAGCTTGCTTT.

The V gene is TRBV5-1, the J gene TRBJ2-7; 9 bases fit TRBD1. V was pared by 4 bases and J by 1 base, with 18 bases of the junction left unmatched. The CDR3 consists of 19 residues. Germline CDR1 SGHRS, CDR2 YFSETQ. The CDR3 bases are TGCGCCAGCAGCCCCTCCGGGACAGGGATACTACCACCTTCCTACGAGCAGTACTTC. Translating it yields CASSPSGTGILPPSYEQYF.

This clonotype was picked up many times. The chain recombines TRBV12-3 or TRBV12-4 with TRBJ2-5; 7 bases map to TRBD1. CDR3 length: 13 residues. V lost 6 bases and J lost 5; bases outside the gene matches: 6. CDR3 loop: CASSPGQSETQYF. DNA for the CDR3: TGTGCCAGCAGCCCGGGACAGTCCGAGACCCAGTACTTC.

This clonotype was observed at least ten times. The gene calls are TRBV19 and TRBJ2-7; perhaps TRBD2 as D (5 bases). From germline, CDR1 is LNHDA and CDR2 SQIVND (reference sequence). The CDR3 is made up of 11 amino acids. V was shortened by 8 bases and J by 5 bases, with 10 bases between the two germline ends. DNA of the CDR3: TGTGCCAGTTGGAGCGGCGACGAGCAGTACTTC. Translated: CASWSGDEQYF. The full variable domain, its missing parts supplied by reference TRBV19 and TRBJ2-7, is DGGITQSPKYLFRKEGQNVTLSCEQNLNHDAMYWYRQDPGQGLRLIYYSQIVNDFQKGDIAEGYSVSREKKESFPLTVTSAQKNPTAFYLCASWSGDEQYFGPGTRLTVT.

This clonotype was detected many times. This chain connects TRBV7-9 to TRBJ2-5; D uncertain. Germline lookup yields CDR1 SEHNR and CDR2 FQNEAQ (reference sequence). Trimming stripped 3 bases from V and 2 bases from J, with 4 bases between. The CDR3 loop spans 12 amino acids. The CDR3: CASSFSQETQYF. The CDR3 DNA is TGTGCCAGCAGCTTCAGTCAAGAGACCCAGTACTTC.

This clonotype was seen many times. The chain is built from TRBV12-3 or TRBV12-4 and TRBJ2-2, with D tentatively TRBD1 (5 bases). The CDR3 sequence is 14 residues long. Trimming pared 7 bases from V and 7 bases from J, leaving 16 bases between. As DNA, the CDR3 is TGTGCCAGCAACTACGCGCAGGGCGGCGGGGAGCTGTTTTTT. This translates into CASNYAQGGGELFF.

This clonotype was recorded many times. V is TRBV6-5 and J is TRBJ1-1; 9 nucleotides agree with TRBD1. The ends lost 6 bases at V and 1 base at J; junction bases unmatched: 6. CDR3 size: 15 residues. Germline V CDR1 and CDR2: MNHEY, SVGAGI. The DNA for the CDR3 is TGTGCCAGCAGGGGATACAGGGGGCCGAACACTGAAGCTTTCTTT. It translates to CASRGYRGPNTEAFF.

This clonotype was detected ten times or more. The V and J genes are TRBV9 and TRBJ1-1; D is unresolved. The CDR3 is made up of 14 amino acids. V lost 4 bases to trimming and J lost 6 bases, with 16 bases between them. The germline V gene encodes CDR1 SGDLS and CDR2 YYNGEE. The CDR3 here is CASSPGPLEAEAFF. CDR3 DNA sequence: TGTGCCAGCAGCCCAGGTCCTCTTGAGGCTGAAGCTTTCTTT.

This clonotype has at least ten counts. The chain links TRBV9 to TRBJ2-2; D may be TRBD1 or TRBD2 (5 bases each). Germline V gene lookup returns CDR1 SGDLS and CDR2 YYNGEE. The CDR3 has 15 amino acids. Trimming cost V 1 base and J 4 bases, with 11 bases left between them. CDR3 sequence (DNA): TGTGCCAGCAGCGTATTCCCCGGGACCACCGGGGAGCTGTTTTTT. Translated: CASSVFPGTTGELFF.

This clonotype was found many times. The chain couples TRBV15 to TRBJ1-1; no clear D gene. CDR1 and CDR2 from the germline V gene are LNHNV and YYDKDF (reference sequence). V was pared by 0 bases and J by 1 base, with 6 bases between. The CDR3 runs 14 residues. The CDR3 nucleotides read TGTGCCACCAGCAGAGATCTACAGAACACTGAAGCTTTCTTT. This codes for CATSRDLQNTEAFF. Combining the CDR3 with reference TRBV15 and TRBJ1-1 gives the whole variable domain DAMVIQNPRYQVTQFGKPVTLSCSQTLNHNVMYWYQQKSSQAPKLLFHYYDKDFNNEADTPDNFQSRRPNTSFCFLDIRSPGLGDTAMYLCATSRDLQNTEAFFGQGTRLTVV.

This clonotype was counted many times. V is TRBV12-3 or TRBV12-4 and J is TRBJ2-4; D not certain. CDR3 size: 15 residues. V lost 2 bases and J 1 base, leaving 9 bases between the germline ends. The DNA for the CDR3 is TGTGCCAGCAGTTTAAGGTCATCGGCCAAAAACATTCAGTACTTC. Residues: CASSLRSSAKNIQYF.

The chain combines TRBV7-3 with TRBJ1-1; TRBD1 is a possible D gene (6 bases). V lost 3 bases to trimming and J lost 7 bases, with 18 bases between them. CDR3 length: 15 amino acids. Per germline, CDR1 SGHTA and CDR2 FQGTGA. Here the CDR3 reads CASSLGGVGRGEAFF. The CDR3 DNA sequence: TGTGCCAGCAGCTTGGGGGGCGTCGGGCGCGGTGAAGCTTTCTTT.

This clonotype was seen at least ten times. The CDR3 DNA is TGTGCCAGCAGTTTTTTCCAGGGGAGGATGGGCGAGCAGTACTTC. Translated, it gives CASSFFQGRMGEQYF. The V gene is TRBV12-3 or TRBV12-4, the J gene TRBJ2-7; the D gene could be TRBD1 or TRBD2 (6 bases each). The V gene lost 3 bases and the J gene lost 6 bases, with 18 bases spanning the gap. This CDR3 spans 15 amino acids.

This clonotype was seen many times. The chain recombines TRBV7-9 with TRBJ1-2; maybe TRBD1 (5 bases). CDR1 and CDR2 (germline): SEHNR, FQNEAQ (reference sequence). The length of the CDR3 is 14 residues. V lost 5 bases and J lost 4, with 14 bases in between. This chain's CDR3 is CASSRTGDLYGYTF. The CDR3 DNA is TGTGCCAGCAGCAGAACAGGAGACCTCTATGGCTACACCTTC.

This clonotype was counted ten times or more. This rearrangement joins TRBV20-1 to TRBJ2-7; 8 bases align to TRBD2. The V segment lost 2 bases and the J segment 2 bases; nucleotides outside the gene matches: 2. Germline V gene lookup returns CDR1 DFQATT and CDR2 SNEGSKA (reference sequence). The CDR3 runs 13 residues. DNA of the CDR3: TGCAGTGCTAGATTGCGGGGGGCCTACGAGCAGTACTTC. Translated: CSARLRGAYEQYF.

The chain employs TRBV6-1 and TRBJ2-7; D gene ambiguous. Per the germline V gene, CDR1 is MNHNS and CDR2 is SASEGT. Trimming stripped 0 bases from V and 5 bases from J, with 8 bases between. The CDR3 has 13 amino acids. CDR3 DNA sequence: TGTGCCAGCAGTGAAGCAGGGTACGACGAGCAGTACTTC. This codes for CASSEAGYDEQYF.

This clonotype has ten or more counts. The V and J genes are TRBV5-1 and TRBJ1-2, with 10 bases fitting TRBD1. J lost 0 bases, V lost 0 bases, and 2 bases had no gene match. The CDR3 is made up of 16 amino acids. Germline V gene lookup returns CDR1 SGHRS and CDR2 YFSETQ. In DNA, the CDR3 is TGCGCCAGCAGCTTGGATGGACAGGGGGCTAACTATGGCTACACCTTC. Protein sequence: CASSLDGQGANYGYTF.

This clonotype was seen only a few times. V and J are TRBV13 and TRBJ1-2; 8 bases align to TRBD1. Germline lookup yields CDR1 PRHDT and CDR2 FYEKMQ (reference sequence). The CDR3 extends over 12 amino acids. The ends lost 11 bases at V and 4 bases at J; junction bases unmatched: 6. CDR3: CAGLDRVYGYTF. In nucleotides, the CDR3 is TGTGCCGGGTTGGACAGGGTCTATGGCTACACCTTC.

The sample holds many counts of this clonotype. The chain has TRBV7-2 and TRBJ2-7; D uncertain. The CDR3 contains 13 residues. CDR1 is SGHTA, CDR2 FQGNSA, per germline. V gave up 5 bases and J gave up 2 bases, with 10 bases separating them. CDR3 in DNA: TGTGCCAGCAGCCTACGTTTTCCCTACGAGCAGTACTTC. As protein: CASSLRFPYEQYF.

The chain uses TRBV19 and TRBJ1-1; D is undetermined. V was clipped by 3 bases and J by 6 bases, with 11 bases between them. The germline V gene encodes CDR1 LNHDA and CDR2 SQIVND (reference sequence). The CDR3 is 13 residues long. In DNA form, the CDR3 reads TGTGCCAGTAGTATGACGCCTTCGGCTGAAGCTTTCTTT. It translates to CASSMTPSAEAFF.

Ten or more counts support this clonotype. This sequence joins TRBV6-2 or TRBV6-3 and TRBJ1-5; D is undetermined. This CDR3 has 15 residues. Trimming cost V 7 bases and J 2 bases, with 15 bases left between them. Looked up from germline, CDR1 is MNHEY and CDR2 is SVGEGT. The CDR3 sequence: CASTRSAVGNQPQHF. The DNA for the CDR3 is TGTGCCAGCACCCGAAGTGCAGTAGGCAATCAGCCCCAGCATTTT.